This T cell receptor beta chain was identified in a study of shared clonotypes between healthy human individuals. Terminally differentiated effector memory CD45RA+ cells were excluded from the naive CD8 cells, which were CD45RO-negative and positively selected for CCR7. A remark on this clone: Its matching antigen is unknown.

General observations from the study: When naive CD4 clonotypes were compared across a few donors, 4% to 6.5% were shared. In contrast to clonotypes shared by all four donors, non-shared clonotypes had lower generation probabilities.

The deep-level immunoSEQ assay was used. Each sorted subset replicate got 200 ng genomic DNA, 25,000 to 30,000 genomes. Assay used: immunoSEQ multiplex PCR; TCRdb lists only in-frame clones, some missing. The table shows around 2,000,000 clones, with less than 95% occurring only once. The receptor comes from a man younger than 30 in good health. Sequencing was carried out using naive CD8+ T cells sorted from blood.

In nucleotides, the CDR3 is TGTGCCAGCAGGCCGGGACAGATATCTAGCAATCAGCCCCAGCATTTT. This translates into CASRPGQISSNQPQHF. This chain connects TRBV2 to TRBJ1-5; 7 positions agree with TRBD1. The CDR3 has 16 amino acids. J gave up 0 bases and V 6 bases, and 8 bases lay outside the gene matches. From germline, CDR1 is SNHLY and CDR2 FYNNEI.